What follows are 28 T cell receptor beta chains derived from one specimen sequenced in a study of blood T cell repertoires in COVID-19. Method: immunoSEQ multiplex PCR; TCRdb's copy keeps in-frame clones and lacks some. Of 190,000 or so clones in the sample, more than 70% were seen once. Sequencing used PBMCs or T cells enriched from blood (not recorded which). These receptors were collected from a woman aged 18-29 years who had recovered from COVID-19.

The rearrangement joins TRBV28 to TRBJ2-1, with TRBD2 matching over 12 bases. The CDR3 covers 16 residues. CDR1 is MDHEN and CDR2 is SYDVKM in the germline V gene. With 6 bases clipped from V and 3 bases from J, the junction kept 6 bases outside the gene matches. The CDR3 loop reads CASRVTSGGIYNEQFF. The CDR3 DNA reads TGTGCCAGCAGGGTGACTAGCGGGGGAATCTACAATGAGCAGTTCTTC.

The V call is TRBV6-5, the J call TRBJ2-1, with 9 bases that match TRBD2. This CDR3 contains 13 residues. V gave up 0 bases and J gave up 9 bases; unmatched junction bases: 0. The germline V gene encodes CDR1 MNHEY and CDR2 SVGAGI. CDR3 DNA: TGTGCCAGCAGTTACTCAGCGGGGGGTGAGCAGTTCTTC. Translating gives CASSYSAGGEQFF.

A word on this clone: Other nucleotide sequences in the sample specify the same CDR3. This sequence joins TRBV27 and TRBJ2-5; 7 bases line up with TRBD2. The CDR3 sequence is 15 residues long. V shed 0 bases, J shed 5 bases, and the junction held 6 bases outside the gene matches. The germline gives CDR1 MNHEY, CDR2 SMNVEV (reference sequence). The CDR3 DNA reads TGTGCCAGCAGTTTATCCCCGGGACTACGGGAGACCCAGTACTTC. Protein: CASSLSPGLRETQYF.

This chain connects TRBV11-2 to TRBJ2-7; 7 nucleotides align to TRBD1. The length of the CDR3 is 13 residues. Losses at the gene ends were 5 bases for V and 1 base for J; bases not matched to a gene: 2. Germline V gives CDR1 SGHAT, CDR2 FQNNGV. The CDR3 nucleotides are TGTGCCAGCAGCCCGGACAGGTCCTACGAGCAGTACTTC. Translating gives CASSPDRSYEQYF.

J is TRBJ2-1 and V is TRBV7-5; the table's TRBD2 call for D was not verified on the DNA. TRBV7-5 is assigned pseudogene status. The CDR3 extends over 18 amino acids. CDR3 residues: CARSLDSPRTSSINEQFF. The CDR3 region has the DNA TGTGCCAGAAGCTTAGACAGTCCGAGGACTAGCAGTATCAATGAGCAGTTCTTC.

The chain uses TRBV4-1 and TRBJ2-3, with D tentatively TRBD2 (6 bases). Trimming removed 1 base from V and 1 base from J, with 12 bases in between. Germline V gives CDR1 MGHRA, CDR2 YSYEKL. This CDR3 has 16 amino acids. The CDR3: CASSQGRGLGTDTQYF. CDR3 nucleotide sequence: TGCGCCAGCAGCCAAGGGAGGGGACTTGGCACAGATACGCAGTATTTT.

The rearrangement uses TRBV18 and TRBJ2-7, with 8 bases that match TRBD1. V was clipped by 3 bases and J by 2 bases; unmatched bases: 6. Germline V gene lookup returns CDR1 KGHSH and CDR2 LQKENI. The CDR3 runs 15 residues. The CDR3 nucleotides are TGTGCCAGCTCACCTCAAGGACAGGGCCCCTACGAGCAGTACTTC. Translating it yields CASSPQGQGPYEQYF.

The CDR3 here is CASSRTGSGHNEQFF. For the CDR3, the DNA is TGTGCCAGCAGCCGGACAGGGTCAGGACACAATGAGCAGTTCTTC. The chain has TRBV4-2 and TRBJ2-1; 8 bases are a match to TRBD1. CDR1 and CDR2 from the germline V gene are LGHNA and YNFKEQ. The CDR3 has 15 amino acids. V was pared by 4 bases and J by 5 bases, with 7 bases of the junction left unmatched.

Concerning this clone: This sample includes further DNA sequences coding for the same CDR3. CDR3 sequence (DNA): TGTGCCTGGGGACAGGGCGGAAATCAGCCCCAGCATTTT. It yields the protein CAWGQGGNQPQHF. This rearrangement joins TRBV30 to TRBJ1-5; 8 nucleotides match TRBD1. Germline CDR1 reads GTSNPN; CDR2 reads SVGIG (reference sequence). V gave up 5 bases and J gave up 4 bases; unmatched junction bases: 4. The CDR3 spans 13 residues.

The chain joins TRBV14 to TRBJ1-1, with D possibly being TRBD1 (6 bases). Germline V CDR1 and CDR2: SGHDN, FVKESK. V lost 1 base and J lost 4, with 19 bases in between. The CDR3 totals 17 residues. CDR3 residues: CASSQATGIGRSTEAFF. The CDR3 DNA follows: TGTGCCAGCAGCCAAGCAACAGGGATAGGTCGTTCCACTGAAGCTTTCTTT.

The chain uses TRBV30 and TRBJ1-1; 11 bases fit TRBD1. This CDR3 spans 15 amino acids. The germline CDR1 and CDR2 sequences are GTSNPN and SVGIG (reference sequence). Germline trimming cut 3 bases from V and 4 bases from J; bases unmatched to any gene: 7. CDR3 in DNA: TGTGCCTGGAGCCCCCGGGACAGGGGGGGCACTGAAGCTTTCTTT. Translated, it gives CAWSPRDRGGTEAFF.

The chain combines TRBV28 with TRBJ2-5; D may be TRBD2 (7 bases). The ends were cut back, 4 bases at V and 3 bases at J, with 12 bases in the middle. CDR1 is MDHEN, CDR2 SYDVKM, per germline. The CDR3 is 14 amino acids. DNA for the CDR3: TGTGCCAGCAGTTCTGGGGGGGCGGAAGAGACCCAGTACTTC. Translating gives CASSSGGAEETQYF. Full variable domain (outside the CDR3, taken from reference TRBV28 and TRBJ2-5): DVKVTQSSRYLVKRTGEKVFLECVQDMDHENMFWYRQDPGLGLRLIYFSYDVKMKEKGDIPEGYSVSREKKERFSLILESASTNQTSMYLCASSSGGAEETQYFGPGTRLLVL.

The CDR3 nucleotides are TGCGCCAGCAGTCCCGAAGGGGGCAGCAATCAGCCCCAGCATTTT. It yields the protein CASSPEGGSNQPQHF. The chain combines TRBV10-2 with TRBJ1-5, with TRBD1 identical over 7 bases. The CDR3 is 15 amino acids. From germline, CDR1 is WSHSY and CDR2 SAAADI. The junction had 5 bases not matched to a gene; V was cut back by 5 bases and J by 1 base.

The chain has TRBV29-1 and TRBJ2-3, with 10 bases aligning to TRBD2. V was pared by 3 bases and J by 1 base, with 10 bases of the junction left unmatched. CDR1 is SQVTM and CDR2 is ANQGSEA in the germline V gene. CDR3 length: 17 amino acids. CDR3 residues: CSVDSRWSGGGTDTQYF. The CDR3 nucleotides read TGCAGCGTTGATAGTAGGTGGAGCGGGGGGGGCACAGATACGCAGTATTTT.

This clone was observed a few times. The V and J genes are TRBV20-1 and TRBJ1-6, with 8 bases that match TRBD1. This CDR3 has 14 residues. With 3 bases clipped from V and 7 bases from J, the junction kept 5 bases outside the gene matches. CDR1 DFQATT and CDR2 SNEGSKA come from the germline V gene (reference sequence). The CDR3 sequence is CSASRQGSNSPLHF. Here the CDR3 DNA reads TGCAGTGCTAGTCGACAGGGGTCCAATTCACCCCTCCACTTT.

The chain combines TRBV2 with TRBJ1-6, with 8 bases identical to TRBD1. The CDR3 runs 15 residues. The V and J ends lost 5 bases and 9 bases, in that order; junction bases with no gene match: 9. CDR1 and CDR2 (germline): SNHLY, FYNNEI. CDR3: CASSKDRGGSSPLHF. DNA of the CDR3: TGTGCCAGCAGTAAAGACAGGGGAGGAAGTTCACCCCTCCACTTT.

This chain uses TRBV18 with TRBJ2-5; 11 bases fit TRBD2. V shed 0 bases and J 6 bases; nucleotides not matched to a gene: 6. Per germline, CDR1 KGHSH and CDR2 LQKENI. CDR3 length: 16 residues. Here the CDR3 reads CASSPPSSGGIKTQYF. Here the CDR3 DNA reads TGTGCCAGCTCACCACCGTCTAGCGGGGGGATTAAGACCCAGTACTTC.

J is TRBJ2-7 and V is TRBV2, with 8 positions matching TRBD1. The CDR3 is 13 residues long. Germline-derived CDR1 and CDR2 are SNHLY and FYNNEI. V lost 8 bases, J lost 1 base, and 4 bases stayed unmatched. CDR3 nucleotide sequence: TGTGCCAGCGGGCGACAGGGGTCCTACGAGCAGTACTTC. This translates into CASGRQGSYEQYF.

This chain links TRBV5-1 with TRBJ2-7; 7 positions agree with TRBD1. V was clipped by 3 bases and J by 7 bases; unmatched bases: 16. This CDR3 region has 16 residues. Germline loops: CDR1 SGHRS, CDR2 YFSETQ. The CDR3 region has the DNA TGCGCCAGCAGCTCCCCCTTGAGGGGGCCAGGGGAGGAGCAGTACTTC. As protein: CASSSPLRGPGEEQYF.

A single count supports this clone. The chain has TRBV5-4 and TRBJ1-1, with TRBD1 as a possible D gene (6 bases). Trimming stripped 4 bases from V and 0 bases from J, with 19 bases between. The CDR3 length is 17 residues. CDR1 is SGHNT and CDR2 is YYREEE in the germline V gene (reference sequence). CDR3 region: CASSETHVDSLNTEAFF. The CDR3 DNA follows: TGTGCCAGCAGCGAGACCCACGTGGACAGTTTGAACACTGAAGCTTTCTTT.

This clone was detected once. The genes are TRBV4-1 and TRBJ2-6; D is unresolved. V lost 1 base and J 2 bases, leaving 12 bases between the germline ends. The germline V gene has CDR1 MGHRA and CDR2 YSYEKL. The CDR3 spans 17 residues. CDR3 region: CASSQGQAHTGANVLTF. In DNA form, the CDR3 reads TGCGCCAGCAGCCAAGGTCAGGCTCACACTGGGGCCAACGTCCTGACTTTC.

This rearrangement joins TRBV19 to TRBJ2-3; 8 bases are shared with TRBD2. Germline trimming cut 0 bases from V and 11 bases from J; bases unmatched to any gene: 16. The germline CDR1 and CDR2 sequences are LNHDA and SQIVND (reference sequence). CDR3 size: 17 residues. The CDR3 reads CASSIDGLAPFLVGQYF. The CDR3 DNA follows: TGTGCCAGTAGTATAGATGGACTAGCCCCCTTCCTAGTCGGGCAGTATTTT.

The CDR3 DNA is TGTGCCAGCAGCCAAGCCGAGACAGAGGTCGAGCAGTACTTC. Protein product: CASSQAETEVEQYF. The chain has TRBV4-2 and TRBJ2-7; TRBD1 is a possible D gene (5 bases). The germline V and J ends were trimmed by 1 base and 6 bases, with 13 bases remaining between them. The CDR3 extends over 14 amino acids. Looked up from germline, CDR1 is LGHNA and CDR2 is YNFKEQ.

This chain uses TRBV5-6 with TRBJ2-1; 9 bases agree with TRBD2. After removal of 4 bases from V and 13 bases from J, the junction contained 6 bases not matched to a gene. Germline V gene data show CDR1 as SGHDT and CDR2 as YYEEEE. The CDR3 has 12 residues. The CDR3 bases are TGTGCCAGCAGCGGGGGACTAGCCATACAGTTCTTC. Translated, it gives CASSGGLAIQFF.

This chain joins TRBV6-5 and TRBJ1-3, with D tentatively TRBD1 (5 bases). The CDR3 extends over 16 amino acids. V dropped 0 bases and J dropped 4 bases, with 13 bases sitting between them. The germline gives CDR1 MNHEY, CDR2 SVGAGI. The DNA for the CDR3 is TGTGCCAGCAGTTACTCCCCCCCAGGGTACGGAAACACCATATATTTT. Translating gives CASSYSPPGYGNTIYF.

The chain combines TRBV18 with TRBJ1-5; TRBD1 matches at 11 bases. After removal of 5 bases from V and 4 bases from J, the junction contained 7 bases not matched to a gene. Per germline, CDR1 KGHSH and CDR2 LQKENI. CDR3 size: 16 residues. The CDR3, as DNA: TGTGCCAGCTCAGCCCAAGGGACAGGGGGTAATCAGCCCCAGCATTTT. It yields the protein CASSAQGTGGNQPQHF.

The chain carries TRBV2 and TRBJ2-3; maybe TRBD1 (5 bases). Germline assignment: CDR1 SNHLY and CDR2 FYNNEI. The CDR3 loop spans 16 amino acids. With 5 bases removed from V and 0 bases from J, the gap between germline ends came to 15 bases. CDR3: CASSRPTGASTDTQYF. The CDR3, as DNA: TGTGCCAGCAGTCGACCCACAGGAGCTAGCACAGATACGCAGTATTTT.

The V and J genes are TRBV6-5 and TRBJ1-1; 10 positions match TRBD1. CDR3 length: 15 amino acids. Per the germline V gene, CDR1 is MNHEY and CDR2 is SVGAGI. V trimming: 6 bases; J trimming: 3 bases; junction bases outside the gene matches: 7. CDR3: CASRSSGQGHTEAFF. In DNA form, the CDR3 reads TGTGCCAGCAGATCTTCGGGACAGGGGCACACTGAAGCTTTCTTT.